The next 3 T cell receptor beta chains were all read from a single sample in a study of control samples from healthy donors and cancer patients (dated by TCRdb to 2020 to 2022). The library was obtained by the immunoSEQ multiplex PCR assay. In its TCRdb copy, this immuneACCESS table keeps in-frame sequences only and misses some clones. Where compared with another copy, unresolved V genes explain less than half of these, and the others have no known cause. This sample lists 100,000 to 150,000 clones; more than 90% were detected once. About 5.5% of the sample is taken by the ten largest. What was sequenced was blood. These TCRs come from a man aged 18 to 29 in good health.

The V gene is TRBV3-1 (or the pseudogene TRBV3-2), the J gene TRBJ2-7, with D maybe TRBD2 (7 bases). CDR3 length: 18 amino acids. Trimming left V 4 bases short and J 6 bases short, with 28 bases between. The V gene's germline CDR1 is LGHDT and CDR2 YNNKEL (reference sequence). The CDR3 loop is CASSPFKMRGLPGGEQYF. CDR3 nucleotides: TGTGCCAGCAGCCCTTTCAAAATGCGGGGGCTACCCGGGGGCGAGCAGTACTTC.

The CDR3 DNA sequence: TGTGCCAGCAGCCAAGAAACGGACAGACGCTCCTATAATTCACCCCTCCACTTT. Protein: CASSQETDRRSYNSPLHF. The chain recombines TRBV14 with TRBJ1-6, with D maybe TRBD1 (6 bases). CDR3 length: 18 amino acids. CDR1 SGHDN and CDR2 FVKESK come from the germline V gene. Deletions cut 0 bases from V and 0 bases from J, with 12 bases between.

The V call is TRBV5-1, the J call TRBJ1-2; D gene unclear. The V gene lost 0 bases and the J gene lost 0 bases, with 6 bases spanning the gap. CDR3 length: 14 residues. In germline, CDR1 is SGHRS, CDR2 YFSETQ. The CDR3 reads CASSLDSTNYGYTF. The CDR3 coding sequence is TGCGCCAGCAGCTTGGACAGTACTAACTATGGCTACACCTTC.